The source of this TCR beta chain is a study of OX40 agonist ivuxolimab in advanced cancers. Context from the whole study: Ivuxolimab was an agonistic, fully human IgG2 monoclonal antibody directed against OX40 (CD134), a costimulatory receptor. Intravenous ivuxolimab was administered to patients every 2 weeks at six dose levels: 0.01, 0.1, 0.3, 1.5, 3 and 10 mg/kg. Of the roughly 53 patients in dose escalation, about 20 had hepatocellular carcinoma, roughly 15 had melanoma, 9 had renal cell carcinoma and 9 had head and neck cancer. In the dose-escalation cohort, nearly 85% of patients were male, and the mean age was roughly 60 years with a range of roughly 23 to 79. Patients were allowed to have had prior anti-PD-1, anti-PD-L1 or anti-CTLA-4 therapy, and roughly two fifths of the dose-escalation patients had been treated with checkpoint inhibitors. Three dose-escalation patients achieved partial responses, one with hepatocellular carcinoma and two with cutaneous melanoma. The purpose of peripheral TCRbeta sequencing was to test whether ivuxolimab changed TCR sequence diversity and led to clonal T-cell expansion. The monotherapy dose-escalation portion (N ≈ 50 patients) of the phase I ivuxolimab trial is reported in the paper. The investigation overall reported the following: Low levels of normalized T-cell clonal expansion were also seen in some patients who did not respond. Clonal expansion of both CD4+ and CD8+ blood T cells was observed from baseline to week 6 at doses 0.1 to 3.0 mg/kg. In the 0.1-3.0 mg/kg groups, partial responders had among the lowest normalized peripheral clonal expansion, particularly in CD8+ T cells. Which antigens the clonally expanded peripheral T cells were specific for was not determined. After ivuxolimab, expanded clones were on average more numerous among CD8+ T cells than among CD4+ T cells.

The trial excluded patients who had a history of autoimmune disease or who were on systemic immunosuppression. In every dose cohort, peripheral blood was drawn for TCR sequencing at baseline, cycle 4 day 1, and cycle 7 day 1. The samples were taken from a phase I, first-in-human, multicenter, open-label dose-escalation trial of ivuxolimab. The trial enrolled adults with locally advanced or metastatic head and neck squamous cell, hepatocellular, melanoma or renal cell carcinoma. CD4+ and CD8+ T cells were sorted separately from peripheral blood before TCR sequencing. About this clone itself: Its antigen target is currently unknown. No base qualities exist here, and no much larger clone lies one base off it.

Genomic DNA was isolated from the sorted cells so that the TCRbeta CDR3 region could be sequenced. TCRbeta CDR3 regions were sequenced using the immunoSEQ Assay. Not all clones reach the TCRdb copy of this immuneACCESS table, which keeps in-frame sequences only. Checked studies attribute under half of the gap to unresolved V genes and leave the rest unexplained. A total of approximately 81,000 clones appear in this sample, roughly 80% of them only once. Roughly 4.6% of the sample rests with the top ten. CDR1 and CDR2 are drawn from the germline V gene: KGHSH, LQKENI. The CDR3 sequence holds 18 residues, the cysteine and phenylalanine included. The read is trimmed to its CDR3 DNA, 54 bases read in frame from base 1. Relative to germline, V is 5 bases shorter and J is 0 bases shorter, with 17 bases between their ends.

The sequence was collected from an adult with an advanced solid tumor such as melanoma, head and neck, liver or kidney cancer. This sequence uses TRBV18 and TRBJ1-6; there is no confident call for the D gene. Sample: CD4+ or CD8+ T cells sorted from blood, taken in a trial of the OX40 agonist ivuxolimab. DNA sequence: TGTGCCAGCTCAGGGAGGCAGCGCGAGAGCTCCTATAATTCACCCCTCCACTTT. Its amino acids are CASSGRQRESSYNSPLHF.